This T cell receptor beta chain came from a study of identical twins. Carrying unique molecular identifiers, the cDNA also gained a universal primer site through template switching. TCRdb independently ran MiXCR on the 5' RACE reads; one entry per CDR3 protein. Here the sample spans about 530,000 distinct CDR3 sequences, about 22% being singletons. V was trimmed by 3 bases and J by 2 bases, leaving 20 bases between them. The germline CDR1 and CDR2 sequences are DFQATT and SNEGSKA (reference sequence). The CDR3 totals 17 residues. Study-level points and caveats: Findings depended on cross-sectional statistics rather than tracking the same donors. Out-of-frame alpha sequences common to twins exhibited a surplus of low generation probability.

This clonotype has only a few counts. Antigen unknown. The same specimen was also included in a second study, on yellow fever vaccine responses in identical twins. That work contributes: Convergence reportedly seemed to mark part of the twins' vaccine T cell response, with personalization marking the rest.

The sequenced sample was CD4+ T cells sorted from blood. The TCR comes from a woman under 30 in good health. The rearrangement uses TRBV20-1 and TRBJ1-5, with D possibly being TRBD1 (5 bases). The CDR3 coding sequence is TGCAGTGCTAGGCCCAAGCAGGGTACAGTCGGCAATCAGCCCCAGCATTTT. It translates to CSARPKQGTVGNQPQHF.